The 17 T cell receptor beta chains given below trace back to one sample, sequenced in a study of vaccination and CD4 T cells after COVID-19 (dated by TCRdb to the early 2020s). What the treatment or condition label conveys for this sample: approximately nine-day PBMC culture with coronavirus spike peptide pools or control peptides (ViraFEST assay). These receptors' antigens are unknown. Libraries were prepared through PCR. The data were produced on an Illumina iSeq 100. TCR sequencing of DNA from cultured CD4+ T cells used the Oncomine TCR Beta short-read assay at the Johns Hopkins FTIC core. TCRdb trimmed public reads at Q25 via fastp, called clones via MiXCR and kept in-frame beta chains. When rows share a CDR3 protein, they turn into one entry using the most common DNA and genes. In this sample the table shows around 20,000 distinct CDR3 sequences, 50% of which occur a single time. Of the sample, 5.5% to 7% falls within the top ten clones.

Sequenced material: CD4+ T cells from blood, cultured in vitro. Receptors were obtained from a human donor who had recovered from COVID-19.

The rearrangement links TRBV10-3 to TRBJ2-3; 11 nucleotides align to TRBD2. J gave up 3 bases and V 8 bases, and 10 bases lay outside the gene matches. CDR3 length equals 16 residues. CDR1 ENHRY and CDR2 SYGVKD come from the germline V gene. CDR3 region: CAISNPGTSGTDTQYF. DNA of the CDR3: TGTGCCATCTCGAATCCCGGGACTAGCGGTACAGATACGCAGTATTTT.

As concerns this clonotype: The junction and the germline gene differ at one end; a read error may be behind it. The chain uses TRBV2 and TRBJ2-5; D tentatively reads TRBD1 or TRBD2 (5 bases each). The CDR3 sequence is 14 residues long. Germline V gene data show CDR1 as SNHLY and CDR2 as FYNNEI. In DNA form, the CDR3 reads TGTGCCGGCAGACAAGGGACGGTCCAAGAGACCCAGTACTTC. It yields the protein CAGRQGTVQETQYF. The variable domain in full, with the rest retrieved from reference TRBV2 and TRBJ2-5, is EPEVTQTPSHQVTQMGQEVILRCVPISNHLYFYWYRQILGQKVEFLVSFYNNEISEKSEIFDDQFSVERPDGSNFTLKIRSTKLEDSAMYFCAGRQGTVQETQYFGPGTRLLVL.

This clonotype was detected only a few times. The chain links TRBV10-3 to TRBJ1-2; 12 nucleotides match TRBD1. Germline lookup yields CDR1 ENHRY and CDR2 SYGVKD. Losses at the gene ends were 4 bases for V and 7 bases for J; bases not matched to a gene: 7. The CDR3 consists of 15 residues. The CDR3 is CAISAPGQGAFGYTF. CDR3 in DNA: TGTGCCATCAGTGCACCGGGACAGGGGGCGTTTGGCTACACCTTC.

This clonotype appeared a single time. The chain is built from TRBV3-1 and TRBJ1-1; D is undetermined. The CDR3 sequence is 14 residues long. CDR1 and CDR2 from the germline V gene are LGHDT and YNNKEL (reference sequence). V was trimmed by 1 base and J by 9 bases, leaving 15 bases between them. CDR3 in DNA: TGTGCCAGCAGCCAAGGGAGGCAGGAGGCAAAAGCTTTCTTT. It translates to CASSQGRQEAKAFF.

The chain employs TRBV15 and TRBJ2-7, with D perhaps matching TRBD1 or TRBD2 (5 bases each). Trimming removed 0 bases at V and 0 bases at J, with 9 bases between. The CDR3 consists of 15 residues. Germline values: CDR1 LNHNV, CDR2 YYDKDF (reference sequence). The chain's CDR3 is CATSRDKGSSYEQYF. Written as DNA, the CDR3 is TGTGCCACCAGCAGAGATAAGGGGAGCTCCTACGAGCAGTACTTC.

This clonotype is large (0.1 to 1%). This chain uses TRBV2 with TRBJ1-6; D is unresolved. The CDR3 has 14 residues. The V and J ends lost 6 bases and 7 bases respectively, with 13 bases between them. Germline CDR1 and CDR2: SNHLY and FYNNEI. The CDR3 is CASRLWTENSPLHF. The CDR3 DNA is TGTGCCAGCAGGCTCTGGACGGAAAATTCACCCCTCCACTTT.

The CDR3 protein is CASSLLLQESYGYTF. The CDR3 nucleotides are TGTGCCAGCAGCTTGTTACTCCAGGAGTCGTATGGCTACACCTTC. The rearrangement joins TRBV5-4 to TRBJ1-2; D ambiguous. V gave up 1 base and J gave up 5 bases, with 15 bases separating them. This CDR3 has 15 amino acids. In germline, CDR1 is SGHNT, CDR2 YYREEE (reference sequence). The full variable domain, rest sourced from reference TRBV5-4 and TRBJ1-2, is ETGVTQSPTHLIKTRGQQVTLRCSSQSGHNTVSWYQQALGQGPQFIFQYYREEENGRGNFPPRFSGLQFPNYSSELNVNALELDDSALYLCASSLLLQESYGYTFGSGTRLTVV.

The rearrangement links TRBV19 to TRBJ2-7; no firm D call. Germline CDR1 and CDR2: LNHDA and SQIVND (reference sequence). There are 11 residues in the CDR3. Trimming stripped 3 bases from V and 6 bases from J, with 6 bases between. The CDR3 spells CASSIGSEQYF. DNA for the CDR3: TGTGCCAGTAGTATCGGAAGCGAGCAGTACTTC. The full variable domain, rest sourced from reference TRBV19 and TRBJ2-7, is DGGITQSPKYLFRKEGQNVTLSCEQNLNHDAMYWYRQDPGQGLRLIYYSQIVNDFQKGDIAEGYSVSREKKESFPLTVTSAQKNPTAFYLCASSIGSEQYFGPGTRLTVT.

The CDR3 region is CASSSTDWQETQYF. The CDR3 DNA reads as TGTGCCAGCAGTTCAACGGACTGGCAAGAGACCCAGTACTTC. The V call is TRBV11-3, the J call TRBJ2-5, with D tentatively TRBD2 (5 bases). Germline CDR1 SGHNT, CDR2 YENEEA. Trimming removed 6 bases from V and 2 bases from J, with 13 bases in between. The CDR3 has 14 amino acids.

The chain has TRBV19 and TRBJ2-2, with TRBD1 matching over 10 bases. Trimming took 5 bases from V and 0 from J; bases not matched to a gene: 3. The CDR3 sequence is 16 residues long. Germline V CDR1 and CDR2: LNHDA, SQIVND (reference sequence). The CDR3 region has the DNA TGTGCCAGTAGTCGCGGACAGGGGGCGAACACCGGGGAGCTGTTTTTT. Translated, it gives CASSRGQGANTGELFF.

This clonotype appeared once. The chain uses TRBV30 and TRBJ2-1, with TRBD1 identical over 7 bases. Germline lookup yields CDR1 GTSNPN and CDR2 SVGIG (reference sequence). J gave up 4 bases and V 3 bases, and 9 bases lay outside the gene matches. This CDR3 has 15 residues. CDR3 in DNA: TGTGCCTGGAGGGACCCCAGGGGGTTTTACAATGAGCAGTTCTTC. Amino acid sequence: CAWRDPRGFYNEQFF. The whole variable domain, filled in from reference TRBV30 and TRBJ2-1, reads SQTIHQWPATLVQPVGSPLSLECTVEGTSNPNLYWYRQAAGRGLQLLFYSVGIGQISSEVPQNLSASRPQDRQFILSSKKLLLSDSGFYLCAWRDPRGFYNEQFFGPGTRLTVL.

This chain joins TRBV7-8 and TRBJ2-2; weak D call: TRBD1 (6 bases). CDR3 length: 15 residues. Trimming left V 5 bases short and J 0 bases short, with 10 bases between. Per germline, CDR1 SGHVS and CDR2 FQNEAQ. The CDR3 DNA is TGTGCCAGCAGCATGGGACAAGCGAACACCGGGGAGCTGTTTTTT. Translated, it gives CASSMGQANTGELFF.

The rearrangement links TRBV10-1 to TRBJ1-1, with D hard to call. Germline lookup yields CDR1 WNHNN and CDR2 SYGVQD (reference sequence). V lost 0 bases and J lost 5, with 7 bases in between. This CDR3 is built from 13 residues. Here the CDR3 reads CASSESGETEAFF. CDR3 DNA: TGCGCCAGCAGTGAGTCGGGTGAAACTGAAGCTTTCTTT.

This clonotype appeared a few times. The J gene is TRBJ2-1, the V gene TRBV21-1; whether TRBD2, the table's D call, matches the DNA was not checked. TRBV21-1 is marked as a pseudogene. The CDR3 consists of 22 residues. CDR3 sequence: CASSNGAGQGLGLAGGHDEQFF. CDR3 DNA: TGTGCCAGCAGCAATGGGGCAGGGCAGGGGCTGGGACTAGCGGGAGGGCATGATGAGCAGTTCTTC.

This clonotype has more than one count but fewer than ten. V usage is TRBV7-2 and J usage is TRBJ2-5; D not certain. Germline V gene lookup returns CDR1 SGHTA and CDR2 FQGNSA. The CDR3 is 13 residues long. Trimming took off 1 base at V and 1 base at J, with 4 bases between the two ends. Here the CDR3 DNA reads TGTGCCAGCAGCTTAGACTCCCAAGAGACCCAGTACTTC. As protein: CASSLDSQETQYF.

The chain carries TRBV25-1 and TRBJ2-5; TRBD1 matches at 8 bases. CDR1 is MGHDK and CDR2 is SYGVNS in the germline V gene. The CDR3 consists of 14 residues. The junction had 8 bases not matched to a gene; V was cut back by 6 bases and J by 5 bases. The chain's CDR3 is CASSPWTGRETQYF. The CDR3 DNA is TGTGCCAGCAGCCCCTGGACAGGGCGGGAGACCCAGTACTTC.

J is TRBJ1-5 and V is TRBV7-8; TRBD1 matches 7 bases. Germline trimming cut 5 bases from V and 3 bases from J; bases unmatched to any gene: 7. The CDR3 length is 15 residues. Germline V gives CDR1 SGHVS, CDR2 FQNEAQ. The CDR3 bases are TGTGCCAGCAGCCTGGGGACAGTCCCCAATCAGCCCCAGCATTTT. It encodes CASSLGTVPNQPQHF. Full variable domain (missing parts from reference TRBV7-8 and TRBJ1-5): GAGVSQSPRYKVAKRGQDVALRCDPISGHVSLFWYQQALGQGPEFLTYFQNEAQLDKSGLPSDRFFAERPEGSVSTLKIQRTQQEDSAVYLCASSLGTVPNQPQHFGDGTRLSIL.